The 26 T cell receptor beta chains below all came from one sample that was sequenced in a study of hypomethylating agent response in myelodysplastic syndrome (dated by TCRdb to about 2021). Libraries were built with the immunoSEQ multiplex PCR assay. In its TCRdb copy, this immuneACCESS table keeps in-frame sequences only and misses some clones. Where compared with another copy, unresolved V genes explain less than half of these, and the others have no known cause. A total of 6,500 or so clones appear in this sample, around 84% of them only once. The ten biggest clones cover about a sixth of the sample. The specimen comprised bone marrow, sampled before or after starting hypomethylating agent treatment for myelodysplastic syndrome (not recorded which). All receptors derive from a human donor with myelodysplastic syndrome.

The CDR3 spells CASSRWTGGYSGNTIYF. The CDR3 coding sequence is TGTGCCAGCAGCAGATGGACAGGGGGCTATTCTGGAAACACCATATATTTT. The chain has TRBV21-1 and TRBJ1-3; whether TRBD1, the table's D call, matches the DNA was not checked. TRBV21-1 is labeled a pseudogene. CDR3 length: 17 amino acids.

The chain is built from TRBV27 and TRBJ2-3; 15 positions match TRBD2. CDR1 and CDR2 from the germline V gene are MNHEY and SMNVEV (reference sequence). V gave up 7 bases and J gave up 0 bases; unmatched junction bases: 8. This CDR3 has 18 amino acids. CDR3 in DNA: TGTGCCAGCATCAGGTGGACTAGCGGGGGGGAAAGCACAGATACGCAGTATTTT. The encoded protein is CASIRWTSGGESTDTQYF.

CDR3 in amino acids: CASSLSGGSKNEQFF. The CDR3 bases are TGTGCCAGCAGCCTTAGCGGGGGGTCGAAGAATGAGCAGTTCTTC. The chain uses TRBV9 and TRBJ2-1, with TRBD2 matching 10 bases. CDR1 SGDLS and CDR2 YYNGEE come from the germline V gene. V dropped 4 bases and J dropped 7; count of bases not matched to a gene: 8. This CDR3 is built from 15 residues.

DNA of the CDR3: TGTGCCAGTAGTAGGAGAGGGGCTGAAAAACTGTTTTTT. Translation gives CASSRRGAEKLFF. This rearrangement joins TRBV19 to TRBJ1-4, with a tentative D call TRBD1 (5 bases). Germline CDR1 is LNHDA and CDR2 is SQIVND (reference sequence). CDR3 size: 13 residues. Deletions cut 4 bases from V and 7 bases from J, with 10 bases between.

The chain recombines TRBV7-2 with TRBJ1-2; D remains unclear. Germline-derived CDR1 and CDR2 are SGHTA and FQGNSA. This CDR3 region has 15 residues. V was pared by 0 bases and J by 0 bases, with 8 bases between. CDR3 region: CASSLALRSNYGYTF. CDR3 coding DNA: TGTGCCAGCAGCTTAGCGCTAAGATCTAACTATGGCTACACCTTC.

The chain recombines TRBV5-1 with TRBJ2-1, with D uncertain. V shed 4 bases and J shed 0 bases, with 11 bases lying between them. This CDR3 region has 15 residues. The V gene's germline CDR1 is SGHRS and CDR2 YFSETQ. This CDR3 reads CASSQDAGSYNEQFF. CDR3 sequence (DNA): TGCGCCAGCAGCCAAGACGCAGGCTCCTACAATGAGCAGTTCTTC.

V usage is TRBV9 and J usage is TRBJ1-1; TRBD1 might be the D (5 bases). The CDR3 totals 14 residues. Germline CDR1 and CDR2: SGDLS and YYNGEE. V gave up 0 bases and J gave up 7 bases, with 13 bases separating them. The CDR3 loop reads CASSVDSGGGEAFF. The CDR3 DNA sequence: TGTGCCAGCAGCGTAGACTCGGGCGGGGGTGAAGCTTTCTTT.

The chain is built from TRBV15 and TRBJ2-3, with D possibly being TRBD1 or TRBD2 (6 bases each). Trimming pared 5 bases from V and 0 bases from J, leaving 24 bases between. This CDR3 spans 19 amino acids. Germline CDR1 is LNHNV and CDR2 is YYDKDF (reference sequence). CDR3 sequence (DNA): TGTGCCACCAGCTCCTGGGAGGCAGGGGCCGGTTCTAGCACAGATACGCAGTATTTT. It encodes CATSSWEAGAGSSTDTQYF.

The V and J genes are TRBV7-8 and TRBJ1-2, with D unclear. Trimming pared 1 base from V and 3 bases from J, leaving 9 bases between. There are 14 residues in the CDR3. Per the germline V gene, CDR1 is SGHVS and CDR2 is FQNEAQ. CDR3: CASSLGRGDYGYTF. The CDR3 DNA is TGTGCCAGCAGCTTAGGGCGGGGAGACTATGGCTACACCTTC.

The chain has TRBV7-2 and TRBJ2-5; 10 positions match TRBD2. Germline V gene lookup returns CDR1 SGHTA and CDR2 FQGNSA. V was pared by 4 bases and J by 5 bases, with 13 bases of the junction left unmatched. The CDR3 totals 17 residues. This chain's CDR3 is CASSSPISGGSSETQYF. CDR3 sequence (DNA): TGTGCCAGCAGCTCGCCCATTAGCGGGGGGAGTAGTGAGACCCAGTACTTC.

CDR3 region: CASSAPGGGNTIYF. The CDR3 nucleotides read TGTGCCAGCAGCGCGCCAGGGGGTGGAAACACCATATATTTT. The chain uses TRBV7-2 and TRBJ1-3; 7 bases are a match to TRBD1. The germline V gene has CDR1 SGHTA and CDR2 FQGNSA. CDR3 length equals 14 residues. The ends lost 5 bases at V and 3 bases at J; junction bases unmatched: 4.

V usage is TRBV19 and J usage is TRBJ2-7; 7 positions agree with TRBD1. The CDR3 covers 17 residues. Germline values: CDR1 LNHDA, CDR2 SQIVND (reference sequence). With V trimmed by 7 bases and J by 2 bases, 17 bases remained unmatched. The CDR3, as DNA: TGTGCCAGTACTCGAACCCACAGACAGGGCGAGACCTACGAGCAGTACTTC. It is translated as CASTRTHRQGETYEQYF.

The rearrangement links TRBV18 to TRBJ2-5; D unclear. V was cut by 5 bases and J by 3 bases, with 10 bases left in between. This CDR3 is 13 amino acids long. Germline V CDR1 and CDR2: KGHSH, LQKENI. The CDR3 DNA reads TGTGCCAGCTCATCCGGTATCGAAGAGACCCAGTACTTC. Its translation is CASSSGIEETQYF.

The chain combines TRBV2 with TRBJ2-1, with D tentatively TRBD1 (6 bases). Germline V gene lookup returns CDR1 SNHLY and CDR2 FYNNEI. V lost 7 bases and J 6 bases, leaving 19 bases between the germline ends. This CDR3 has 15 amino acids. The CDR3, as DNA: TGTGCCAGCAAAGAGAATAACAGGGCTGGCAATGAGCAGTTCTTC. This gives the protein CASKENNRAGNEQFF.

V is TRBV15 and J is TRBJ2-5, with unresolved D. CDR3 length: 13 amino acids. The V and J ends lost 1 base and 1 base respectively, with 4 bases between them. Looked up from germline, CDR1 is LNHNV and CDR2 is YYDKDF (reference sequence). CDR3 sequence: CATSRVRQETQYF. The DNA of the CDR3 is TGTGCCACCAGCAGAGTACGCCAAGAGACCCAGTACTTC.

The chain combines TRBV7-3 with TRBJ2-1, with 9 bases aligning to TRBD1. This CDR3 has 15 amino acids. J was trimmed by 8 bases and V by 5 bases; bases with no gene match: 10. Germline V gene sequence: CDR1 SGHTA, CDR2 FQGTGA. CDR3 residues: CASSPRTGVFDEQFF. DNA for the CDR3: TGTGCCAGCAGCCCCCGGACAGGGGTGTTCGATGAGCAGTTCTTC.

The V call is TRBV2, the J call TRBJ2-7; unclear D gene. Per germline, CDR1 SNHLY and CDR2 FYNNEI. V shed 5 bases and J shed 6 bases, with 17 bases lying between them. The CDR3 loop spans 14 amino acids. CDR3 amino acids: CASSPRTTSGEQYF. The CDR3, as DNA: TGTGCCAGCAGTCCACGGACCACCTCGGGCGAGCAGTACTTC. Variable domain in full (rest from reference TRBV2 and TRBJ2-7): EPEVTQTPSHQVTQMGQEVILRCVPISNHLYFYWYRQILGQKVEFLVSFYNNEISEKSEIFDDQFSVERPDGSNFTLKIRSTKLEDSAMYFCASSPRTTSGEQYFGPGTRLTVT.

The chain employs TRBV7-6 and TRBJ2-3; TRBD1 might be the D (5 bases). The CDR3 contains 15 residues. The V gene's germline CDR1 is SGHVS and CDR2 FNYEAQ. V shed 1 base and J shed 0 bases, with 8 bases lying between them. The CDR3 DNA follows: TGTGCCAGCAGCTTAGAGGGGAAGAGCACAGATACGCAGTATTTT. Amino acids: CASSLEGKSTDTQYF.

V and J are TRBV28 and TRBJ1-6; D remains unclear. V dropped 2 bases and J dropped 3 bases, with 8 bases sitting between them. The CDR3 is made up of 15 amino acids. Germline V CDR1 and CDR2: MDHEN, SYDVKM. The CDR3 nucleotides are TGTGCCAGCAGTTTACGGGATTTCTATAATTCACCCCTCCACTTT. It encodes CASSLRDFYNSPLHF.

This chain uses TRBV7-9 with TRBJ2-7; D ambiguous. Germline V CDR1 and CDR2: SEHNR, FQNEAQ (reference sequence). CDR3 size: 15 residues. V dropped 5 bases and J dropped 3 bases, with 17 bases sitting between them. CDR3 bases: TGTGCCAGCAGCCCCGCCCTGGGCAGAGACTACGAGCAGTACTTC. This encodes CASSPALGRDYEQYF.

This chain connects TRBV19 to TRBJ1-2; the D is unclear. CDR1 LNHDA and CDR2 SQIVND come from the germline V gene (reference sequence). Trimming pared 2 bases from V and 4 bases from J, leaving 14 bases between. The CDR3 runs to 15 residues. The CDR3 nucleotides are TGTGCCAGTAGTATACGGAGCGCCGCTGGCTATGGCTACACCTTC. Its translation: CASSIRSAAGYGYTF.

The chain joins TRBV5-4 to TRBJ2-3; 8 bases are a match to TRBD2. This CDR3 is built from 16 residues. The germline gives CDR1 SGHNT, CDR2 YYREEE (reference sequence). V shed 4 bases, J shed 1 base, and the junction held 8 bases outside the gene matches. In DNA form, the CDR3 reads TGTGCCAGCAGCGACCAGCGGGGGAGGGGCACAGATACGCAGTATTTT. Its translation is CASSDQRGRGTDTQYF.

This chain links TRBV6-6 with TRBJ1-1; D may be TRBD1 (5 bases). The CDR3 runs 13 residues. The ends were cut back, 7 bases at V and 5 bases at J, with 14 bases in the middle. Germline CDR1 is MNHNY and CDR2 is SVGAGI (reference sequence). In DNA, the CDR3 is TGTGCCAGCACCTACGGTCGGGGGACTGAAGCTTTCTTT. Protein sequence: CASTYGRGTEAFF.

This chain links TRBV11-2 with TRBJ1-2; TRBD1 matches 7 bases. The CDR3 extends over 14 amino acids. Germline trimming cut 5 bases from V and 7 bases from J; bases unmatched to any gene: 10. Germline-derived CDR1 and CDR2 are SGHAT and FQNNGV. This CDR3 reads CASSEPGTVRGYTF. CDR3 in DNA: TGTGCCAGCAGCGAACCAGGGACAGTCCGTGGCTACACCTTC.

The chain links TRBV18 to TRBJ2-3; the match to TRBD1 covers 8 bases. This CDR3 has 15 residues. From germline, CDR1 is KGHSH and CDR2 LQKENI. J gave up 3 bases and V 3 bases, and 5 bases lay outside the gene matches. The CDR3: CASSPLDRATDTQYF. The CDR3 DNA follows: TGTGCCAGCTCACCTTTGGACAGGGCTACAGATACGCAGTATTTT.

The chain has TRBV6-5 and TRBJ1-1; no clear D. The germline gives CDR1 MNHEY, CDR2 SVGAGI. The CDR3 consists of 15 residues. Trimming stripped 0 bases from V and 0 bases from J, with 8 bases between. CDR3 in DNA: TGTGCCAGCAGTTACTCCGGGCCCCTGAACACTGAAGCTTTCTTT. Residues: CASSYSGPLNTEAFF.